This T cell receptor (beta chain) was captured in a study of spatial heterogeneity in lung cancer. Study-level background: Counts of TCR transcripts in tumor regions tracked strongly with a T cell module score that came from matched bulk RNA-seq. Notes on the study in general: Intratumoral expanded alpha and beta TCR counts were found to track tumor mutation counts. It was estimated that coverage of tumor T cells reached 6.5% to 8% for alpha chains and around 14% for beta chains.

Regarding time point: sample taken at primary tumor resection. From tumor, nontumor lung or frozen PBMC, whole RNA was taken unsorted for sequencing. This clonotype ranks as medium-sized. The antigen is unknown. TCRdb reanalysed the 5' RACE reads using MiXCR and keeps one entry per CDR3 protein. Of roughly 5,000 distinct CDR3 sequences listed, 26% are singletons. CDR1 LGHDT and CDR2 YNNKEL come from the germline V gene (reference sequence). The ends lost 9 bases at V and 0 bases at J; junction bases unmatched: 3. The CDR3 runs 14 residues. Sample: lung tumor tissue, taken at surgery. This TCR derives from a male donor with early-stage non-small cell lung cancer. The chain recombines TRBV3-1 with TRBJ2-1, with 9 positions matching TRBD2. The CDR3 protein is CASKREDSYNEQFF. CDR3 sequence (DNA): TGTGCCAGTAAGCGGGAGGACTCCTACAATGAGCAGTTCTTC.